Listed here are 7 T cell receptor beta chains from one sample, sequenced in a study of CXCR3-negative and CXCR3-positive naive CD8 T cells. The authors prepared UMI-labeled TRB cDNA libraries by 5' RACE. TCRdb derives one entry per CDR3 protein from the 5' RACE reads, leaving out DNA. The sample holds around 52,000 distinct CDR3 sequences. Sequencing was carried out using memory CD8+ T cells from blood. These receptors were collected from a human donor in good health. Some clones in this sample may be carry-over from other donors' samples.

The chain combines TRBV12-3 or TRBV12-4 with TRBJ2-7; the D call from TCRdb, TRBD2, cannot be confirmed without DNA. The CDR3 covers 15 residues. CDR3 sequence: CASSLSFGRDYEQYF.

V is TRBV6-4 and J is TRBJ2-3; there is no DNA to check the TCRdb D call of TRBD2. Per germline, CDR1 MRHNA and CDR2 SNTAGT. The CDR3 spans 13 residues. The CDR3 reads CASSSGSTDTQYF.

This chain joins TRBV29-1 and TRBJ2-7; checking the TCRdb D call of TRBD2 is not possible without DNA. CDR3 length: 15 amino acids. Germline CDR1 reads SQVTM; CDR2 reads ANQGSEA. CDR3 sequence: CSVEEREGHGYEQYF.

This clonotype is identified as medium-sized (0.01 to 0.1%) from frequency. The chain uses TRBV9 and TRBJ2-7; as DNA is missing, the TRBD1 call by TCRdb cannot be tested. The CDR3 covers 15 residues. In germline, CDR1 is SGDLS, CDR2 YYNGEE. The CDR3 is CASSSDSNLPHEQYF.

The chain employs TRBV20-1 and TRBJ1-1. Looked up from germline, CDR1 is DFQATT and CDR2 is SNEGSKA (reference sequence). The CDR3 is made up of 13 amino acids. CDR3 sequence: CSASLHLNTEAFF.

This chain uses TRBV3-1 with TRBJ1-1; without DNA, the TCRdb call of TRBD1 cannot be checked. The CDR3 runs to 13 residues. Germline assignment: CDR1 LGHDT and CDR2 YNNKEL (reference sequence). The CDR3 loop reads CASSQDSGGMAFF. Full variable domain (missing parts from reference TRBV3-1 and TRBJ1-1): DTAVSQTPKYLVTQMGNDKSIKCEQNLGHDTMYWYKQDSKKFLKIMFSYNNKELIINETVPNRFSPKSPDKAHLNLHINSLELGDSAVYFCASSQDSGGMAFFGQGTRLTVV.

V and J are TRBV18 and TRBJ2-7. The CDR3 loop spans 16 amino acids. Germline V lookup: CDR1 KGHSH, CDR2 LQKENI. The CDR3 spells CASSPRETPIRYEQYF.